These 19 T cell receptor beta chains were all obtained from the same sample, sequenced in a study of blood T cell repertoires in COVID-19. The method was immunoSEQ multiplex PCR; TCRdb's version includes in-frame clones alone and lacks a portion of them. This sample has 250,000 to 300,000 clones, with approximately 88% found just once. Specimen: PBMCs or T cells enriched from blood (not recorded which). These receptor sequences come from a woman aged 25 to 39 who had recovered from COVID-19.

The CDR3 region is CASSVAGGTYNEQFF. The CDR3 DNA sequence: TGTGCCAGCTCAGTAGCGGGAGGCACCTACAATGAGCAGTTCTTC. The V call is TRBV18, the J call TRBJ2-1; 10 bases are shared with TRBD2. CDR3 length: 15 amino acids. With V trimmed by 5 bases and J by 2 bases, 3 bases remained unmatched. CDR1 is KGHSH and CDR2 is LQKENI in the germline V gene. Full variable domain (rest looked up from reference TRBV18 and TRBJ2-1): NAGVMQNPRHLVRRRGQEARLRCSPMKGHSHVYWYRQLPEEGLKFMVYLQKENIIDESGMPKERFSAEFPKEGPSILRIQQVVRGDSAAYFCASSVAGGTYNEQFFGPGTRLTVL.

The CDR3 sequence is CASSTNRDSANSYEQYF. CDR3 nucleotide sequence: TGTGCCAGCAGCACCAATCGGGACTCGGCCAATTCCTACGAGCAGTACTTC. The chain uses TRBV9 and TRBJ2-7, with a tentative D call TRBD2 (6 bases). CDR1 SGDLS and CDR2 YYNGEE come from the germline V gene. The V end was cut by 4 bases, the J end by 1 base, with 21 bases between. The CDR3 extends over 17 amino acids.

The J gene is TRBJ1-1, the V gene TRBV30; D is perhaps TRBD1 (5 bases). V gave up 0 bases and J gave up 5 bases, with 10 bases separating them. Germline loops: CDR1 GTSNPN, CDR2 SVGIG (reference sequence). The CDR3 totals 13 residues. The CDR3, as DNA: TGTGCCTGGAGTGTATTGGAGGGGACTGAAGCTTTCTTT. It specifies CAWSVLEGTEAFF.

The J gene is TRBJ1-1, the V gene TRBV27; the D gene is possibly TRBD1 (5 bases). V gave up 1 base and J gave up 0 bases, with 12 bases separating them. Germline V gene lookup returns CDR1 MNHEY and CDR2 SMNVEV (reference sequence). CDR3 length: 16 residues. This CDR3 is CASSLLSGGMNTEAFF. Here the CDR3 DNA reads TGTGCCAGCAGTTTATTATCGGGGGGGATGAACACTGAAGCTTTCTTT.

This clone was counted a single time. This chain connects TRBV6-5 to TRBJ2-2; D is perhaps TRBD2 (6 bases). The V end lost 7 bases, the J end lost 13 bases, and 16 bases lay between the germline ends. Germline values: CDR1 MNHEY, CDR2 SVGAGI. CDR3 length: 12 amino acids. CDR3 sequence reads: CASTEGLPRLFF. The CDR3 DNA reads as TGTGCCAGCACCGAGGGACTCCCAAGGCTGTTTTTT.

The chain is built from TRBV5-1 and TRBJ2-3; D is ambiguous. V was cut by 0 bases and J by 6 bases, with 14 bases left in between. The CDR3 loop spans 15 amino acids. Looked up from germline, CDR1 is SGHRS and CDR2 is YFSETQ. As DNA, the CDR3 is TGCGCCAGCAGCTTGGGCTGGAACCCCGGGGATACGCAGTATTTT. Encoded protein: CASSLGWNPGDTQYF.

The gene calls are TRBV5-1 and TRBJ2-1; D gene unclear. The CDR3 length is 14 residues. The germline V gene encodes CDR1 SGHRS and CDR2 YFSETQ. V was trimmed by 5 bases and J by 5 bases, leaving 14 bases between them. The CDR3, as DNA: TGCGCCAGCAGAAGGCTAGTGTCGGACAATGAGCAGTTCTTC. This encodes CASRRLVSDNEQFF.

This clone was picked up one time. The chain recombines TRBV6-1 with TRBJ2-3; no clear D. Germline CDR1 is MNHNS and CDR2 is SASEGT. This CDR3 has 12 amino acids. The V end lost 8 bases, the J end lost 2 bases, and 8 bases lay between the germline ends. As DNA, the CDR3 is TGTGCCAGCCGCCAGTACACAGATACGCAGTATTTT. Translating it yields CASRQYTDTQYF.

The chain employs TRBV6-2 or TRBV6-3 and TRBJ2-3; D is possibly TRBD1 (5 bases). The CDR3 contains 18 residues. Germline loops: CDR1 MNHEY, CDR2 SVGEGT. Trimming removed 0 bases from V and 1 base from J, with 17 bases in between. CDR3 in amino acids: CASSYSLDTITRTDTQYF. For the CDR3, the DNA is TGTGCCAGCAGTTACTCCTTGGACACTATAACTCGCACAGATACGCAGTATTTT.

The chain links TRBV9 to TRBJ2-7; the D gene is possibly TRBD1 (5 bases). In germline, CDR1 is SGDLS, CDR2 YYNGEE. Deletions cut 3 bases from V and 3 bases from J, with 13 bases between. This CDR3 is built from 14 residues. For the CDR3, the DNA is TGTGCCAGCAGCGGGAAGGACATCGGCTACGAGCAGTACTTC. This translates into CASSGKDIGYEQYF.

V and J are TRBV10-1 and TRBJ2-5, with TRBD2 as a possible D gene (6 bases). Germline CDR1 and CDR2: WNHNN and SYGVQD (reference sequence). Trimming stripped 3 bases from V and 5 bases from J, with 10 bases between. There are 13 residues in the CDR3. The CDR3 bases are TGCGCCAGCAGTGACCGACGGGAGGAGACCCAGTACTTC. Translation gives CASSDRREETQYF.

V and J are TRBV9 and TRBJ1-1, with D perhaps TRBD1 (5 bases). Germline V CDR1 and CDR2: SGDLS, YYNGEE. This CDR3 spans 15 amino acids. Trimming took 0 bases from V and 7 from J, leaving 16 bases between them. The CDR3 protein is CASSVEGRVTSEAFF. The CDR3, as DNA: TGTGCCAGCAGCGTAGAGGGCAGGGTGACGAGTGAAGCTTTCTTT.

The count of this clone is one. The chain is built from TRBV11-2 and TRBJ2-5; the match to TRBD1 covers 11 bases. CDR1 and CDR2 from the germline V gene are SGHAT and FQNNGV. With V trimmed by 5 bases and J by 3 bases, 2 bases remained unmatched. This CDR3 region has 14 residues. Here the CDR3 reads CASSRTGGEETQYF. The CDR3 DNA reads as TGTGCCAGCAGCCGGACAGGGGGCGAAGAGACCCAGTACTTC.

This clone was seen only once. The J gene is TRBJ1-4, the V gene TRBV7-9; 8 bases align to TRBD1. Trimming took 5 bases from V and 5 from J; bases not matched to a gene: 4. The germline gives CDR1 SEHNR, CDR2 FQNEAQ (reference sequence). This CDR3 has 14 residues. In DNA, the CDR3 is TGTGCCAGCAGCCCGGACAGGGCCAATGAAAAACTGTTTTTT. Translating gives CASSPDRANEKLFF. Full variable domain (missing parts from reference TRBV7-9 and TRBJ1-4): DTGVSQNPRHKITKRGQNVTFRCDPISEHNRLYWYRQTLGQGPEFLTYFQNEAQLEKSRLLSDRFSAERPKGSFSTLEIQRTEQGDSAMYLCASSPDRANEKLFFGSGTQLSVL.

The J gene is TRBJ1-6, the V gene TRBV30, with a tentative D call TRBD1 (5 bases). Germline V gene sequence: CDR1 GTSNPN, CDR2 SVGIG (reference sequence). The CDR3 has 18 residues. V dropped 2 bases and J dropped 8 bases, with 25 bases sitting between them. The CDR3, as DNA: TGTGCCTGGAGTAGGGTTCAGGGTCTGTACCTTGCTGATTCACCCCTCCACTTT. It is translated as CAWSRVQGLYLADSPLHF.

In this sample, this clone turned up a few times. Other DNA sequences in the sample encode the same CDR3. The chain is built from TRBV5-1 and TRBJ2-5; TRBD1 agrees at 8 bases. J lost 2 bases, V lost 3 bases, and 3 bases had no gene match. CDR3 length equals 14 residues. Germline CDR1 SGHRS, CDR2 YFSETQ. CDR3 region: CASSSGQGQETQYF. The CDR3 region has the DNA TGCGCCAGCAGCTCAGGACAGGGTCAAGAGACCCAGTACTTC.

V and J are TRBV30 and TRBJ2-3, with 9 bases matching TRBD1. The CDR3 loop spans 16 amino acids. Losses at the gene ends were 2 bases for V and 3 bases for J; bases not matched to a gene: 9. Germline loops: CDR1 GTSNPN, CDR2 SVGIG (reference sequence). CDR3: CAWSKGTGKTTDTQYF. The CDR3 DNA reads as TGTGCCTGGAGTAAGGGGACAGGGAAAACGACAGATACGCAGTATTTT.

The chain employs TRBV12-3 or TRBV12-4 and TRBJ2-7; D possibly corresponds to TRBD2 (6 bases). V was clipped by 3 bases and J by 6 bases, with 12 bases between them. The CDR3 totals 13 residues. DNA for the CDR3: TGTGCCAGCAGTTTCGGGGGTAGCGGCGAGCAGTACTTC. Encoded protein: CASSFGGSGEQYF.

The gene calls are TRBV28 and TRBJ2-7; 8 bases are shared with TRBD1. The junction had 12 bases not matched to a gene; V was cut back by 5 bases and J by 3 bases. The CDR3 sequence is 16 residues long. Germline-derived CDR1 and CDR2 are MDHEN and SYDVKM. This CDR3 reads CASSPPHRGVRYEQYF. DNA of the CDR3: TGTGCCAGCAGTCCCCCGCACAGGGGGGTACGCTACGAGCAGTACTTC.